Below are 26 T cell receptor beta chains sequenced from a single sample in a study of early T cells in non-severe SARS-CoV-2 infection. TCRdb reanalysed the 5' RACE reads using MiXCR and keeps one entry per CDR3 protein. The table includes about 64,000 distinct CDR3 sequences, less than 5.5% detected once. Sequencing was done on a sample of whole blood. The receptors here all came from an adult who was a healthcare worker with PCR-confirmed SARS-CoV-2 infection or an uninfected control (not recorded which).

In this sample, this clonotype turned up many times. The rearrangement uses TRBV7-3 and TRBJ2-1, with D unclear. Trimming took off 0 bases at V and 2 bases at J, with 5 bases between the two ends. The germline V gene encodes CDR1 SGHTA and CDR2 FQGTGA. The CDR3 extends over 14 amino acids. The DNA of the CDR3 is TGTGCCAGCAGCTTAACTGGGCCCTACAATGAGCAGTTCTTC. It translates to CASSLTGPYNEQFF.

The sample holds one count of this clonotype. A read error is possible here, since a much larger clone lies one base away. The V gene is TRBV29-1, the J gene TRBJ2-3; 10 positions match TRBD2. Germline V CDR1 and CDR2: SQVTM, ANQGSEA. There are 14 residues in the CDR3. The CDR3 sequence: CSVDLAGEVDTLYF. CDR3 coding DNA: TGCAGCGTTGACCTAGCGGGAGAGGTAGATACGCTGTATTTT.

This clonotype was counted only a few times. The genes are TRBV7-2 and TRBJ2-5, with 13 bases fitting TRBD2. The V segment lost 6 bases and the J segment 5 bases; nucleotides outside the gene matches: 9. This CDR3 comprises 16 residues. The germline gives CDR1 SGHTA, CDR2 FQGNSA. The CDR3 DNA reads as TGTGCCAGCAGAACAGGACTAGCGGGAGTTGGTGAGACCCAGTACTTC. This sequence encodes CASRTGLAGVGETQYF.

This clonotype was recorded at least ten times. The chain employs TRBV7-3 and TRBJ2-5; D might be TRBD1 (6 bases). The CDR3 sequence is 15 residues long. V dropped 2 bases and J dropped 7 bases, with 17 bases sitting between them. CDR1 SGHTA and CDR2 FQGTGA come from the germline V gene. CDR3 DNA sequence: TGTGCCAGCAGCTTAGGGCCAGGGGATTTGGTGACCCAGTACTTC. It specifies CASSLGPGDLVTQYF.

This clonotype has at least ten counts. The chain recombines TRBV29-1 with TRBJ2-3; D may match TRBD1 or TRBD2 (6 bases each). Germline V gene sequence: CDR1 SQVTM, CDR2 ANQGSEA. V lost 7 bases to trimming and J lost 2 bases, with 25 bases between them. This CDR3 is 17 amino acids long. The CDR3 DNA reads as TGCAGCGCCTGGGGGGCCACCCGAGGGAAACTCACAGATACGCAGTATTTT. Translated, it gives CSAWGATRGKLTDTQYF.

The chain has TRBV28 and TRBJ1-2; D not resolved. The V and J ends lost 2 bases and 7 bases respectively, with 8 bases between them. The CDR3 sequence is 12 residues long. Germline-derived CDR1 and CDR2 are MDHEN and SYDVKM. In nucleotides, the CDR3 is TGTGCCAGCAGTTTAGATCCGGGTGGCTACACCTTC. The encoded protein is CASSLDPGGYTF.

This clonotype occurred a few times. The chain is built from TRBV28 and TRBJ2-1; D is undetermined. The V end was cut by 6 bases, the J end by 4 bases, with 10 bases between. Germline CDR1 and CDR2: MDHEN and SYDVKM. CDR3 length equals 13 residues. CDR3 in DNA: TGTGCCAGCAGCTCCCCCGGTTACAATGAGCAGTTCTTC. Protein sequence: CASSSPGYNEQFF. Drawing the rest from reference TRBV28 and TRBJ2-1, the complete variable domain is DVKVTQSSRYLVKRTGEKVFLECVQDMDHENMFWYRQDPGLGLRLIYFSYDVKMKEKGDIPEGYSVSREKKERFSLILESASTNQTSMYLCASSSPGYNEQFFGPGTRLTVL.

This clonotype was seen repeatedly, ten times or more. The chain uses TRBV6-1 and TRBJ1-5; D is undetermined. Germline V gene data show CDR1 as MNHNS and CDR2 as SASEGT. V lost 6 bases, J lost 0 bases, and 12 bases lay in between. The CDR3 covers 15 residues. CDR3 sequence: CASSLRADSNQPQHF. CDR3 nucleotide sequence: TGTGCCAGCAGCCTCCGGGCAGATAGCAATCAGCCCCAGCATTTT.

The sample holds many counts of this clonotype. The V gene is TRBV7-7, the J gene TRBJ2-3, with D hard to call. The CDR3 length is 14 residues. Germline CDR1 SSHAT, CDR2 FNYEAQ (reference sequence). The V end lost 1 base, the J end lost 1 base, and 6 bases lay between the germline ends. CDR3 bases: TGTGCCAGCAGCTTAGGTCGTCGCACAGATACGCAGTATTTT. Residues: CASSLGRRTDTQYF.

The chain joins TRBV9 to TRBJ1-6, with D perhaps matching TRBD1 (6 bases). The CDR3 extends over 16 amino acids. V lost 4 bases to trimming and J lost 5 bases, with 16 bases between them. Germline V lookup: CDR1 SGDLS, CDR2 YYNGEE. The CDR3 nucleotides are TGTGCCAGCAGCCCCCGACAGGAGGCGGATAATTCACCCCTCCACTTT. It is translated as CASSPRQEADNSPLHF. Together with reference TRBV9 and TRBJ1-6, the CDR3 gives the full variable domain: DSGVTQTPKHLITATGQRVTLRCSPRSGDLSVYWYQQSLDQGLQFLIQYYNGEERAKGNILERFSAQQFPDLHSELNLSSLELGDSALYFCASSPRQEADNSPLHFGNGTRLTVT.

This clonotype was observed at least ten times. The chain uses TRBV12-3 or TRBV12-4 and TRBJ2-7, with 12 bases that match TRBD1. Losses at the gene ends were 9 bases for V and 5 bases for J; bases not matched to a gene: 11. This CDR3 region has 15 residues. DNA of the CDR3: TGTGCCAGTTTGGAGGGGGACAGGGGGCGGAACGAGCAGTACTTC. Protein product: CASLEGDRGRNEQYF.

This clonotype was counted at least ten times. V is TRBV11-3 and J is TRBJ2-1; 14 bases fit TRBD2. This CDR3 is built from 16 residues. Germline CDR1 is SGHNT and CDR2 is YENEEA. V trimming: 5 bases; J trimming: 8 bases; junction bases outside the gene matches: 8. CDR3 protein: CASSPGLAGGIDEQFF. The CDR3 DNA reads TGTGCCAGCAGCCCTGGACTAGCGGGAGGAATCGATGAGCAGTTCTTC.

This clonotype was recorded a few times. The chain links TRBV20-1 to TRBJ2-3, with 8 positions matching TRBD2. This CDR3 has 15 amino acids. Germline-derived CDR1 and CDR2 are DFQATT and SNEGSKA (reference sequence). Trimming removed 4 bases from V and 4 bases from J; junction bases left unmatched: 10. The CDR3 DNA sequence: TGCAGTGCTATAGGGGGACTAGGGGGATCAGATACGCAGTATTTT. It is translated as CSAIGGLGGSDTQYF.

Points on this clonotype: With a much larger clone just one base away, this may be a read error. The J gene is TRBJ2-1, the V gene TRBV20-1, with unresolved D. The CDR3 covers 15 residues. Germline V lookup: CDR1 DFQATT, CDR2 SNEGSKA (reference sequence). V lost 3 bases, J lost 8 bases, and 20 bases lay in between. The CDR3 sequence: CSASHLGSRSDEQFF. CDR3 sequence (DNA): TGCAGTGCTAGTCATCTGGGTAGCAGGAGCGATGAGCAGTTCTTC.

This clonotype was observed many times. This chain links TRBV20-1 with TRBJ2-3; TRBD2 might be the D (6 bases). CDR3 size: 16 residues. The germline V gene has CDR1 DFQATT and CDR2 SNEGSKA (reference sequence). V was trimmed by 0 bases and J by 5 bases, leaving 18 bases between them. The DNA for the CDR3 is TGCAGTGCTAGAGAGGGCCTAGCGTACGGAGGAGATACGCAGTATTTT. It translates to CSAREGLAYGGDTQYF.

This clonotype was seen repeatedly, ten times or more. This chain joins TRBV12-3 or TRBV12-4 and TRBJ1-2, with D hard to call. The CDR3 totals 8 residues. Trimming left V 7 bases short and J 8 bases short, with 2 bases between. The CDR3 sequence: CASKGYTF. CDR3 coding DNA: TGTGCCAGCAAGGGCTACACCTTC.

Many counts were recorded for this clonotype. V and J are TRBV20-1 and TRBJ2-3, with D maybe TRBD1 (6 bases). Germline-derived CDR1 and CDR2 are DFQATT and SNEGSKA (reference sequence). This CDR3 has 14 amino acids. Trimming shortened V by 5 bases and J by 4 bases, and 16 bases separated the two germline ends. This chain's CDR3 is CSAGQSTLPDTQYF. Here the CDR3 DNA reads TGCAGTGCTGGACAGTCAACCCTCCCAGATACGCAGTATTTT.

This clonotype was found a few times. The V gene is TRBV6-2 or TRBV6-3, the J gene TRBJ2-1; 13 positions match TRBD2. Germline V CDR1 and CDR2: MNHEY, SVGEGT. The CDR3 consists of 16 residues. With V trimmed by 7 bases and J by 8 bases, 11 bases remained unmatched. The CDR3 nucleotides are TGTGCCAGCACCGACCGGACTAGCGGGAGTTTAGATGAGCAGTTCTTC. Encoded protein: CASTDRTSGSLDEQFF.

This clonotype showed up just a few times. V gene TRBV3-1 combines with J gene TRBJ2-3, with D tentatively TRBD1 or TRBD2 (5 bases each). The CDR3 covers 14 residues. Germline V gene lookup returns CDR1 LGHDT and CDR2 YNNKEL (reference sequence). Trimming removed 0 bases from V and 9 bases from J, with 13 bases in between. This CDR3 is CASSQDGAKRTQYF. For the CDR3, the DNA is TGTGCCAGCAGCCAAGACGGGGCTAAGCGAACGCAGTATTTT.

This clonotype was picked up a small number of times. The CDR3 DNA follows: TGTGCCAGCAGTGAAGCGCTAGGTAGGGGGTACGAGCAGTACTTC. Amino acid sequence: CASSEALGRGYEQYF. The V gene is TRBV2, the J gene TRBJ2-7, with D tentatively TRBD1 (6 bases). The CDR3 is made up of 15 amino acids. V was shortened by 0 bases and J by 4 bases, with 13 bases between the two germline ends. Germline assignment: CDR1 SNHLY and CDR2 FYNNEI.

This clonotype was picked up many times. V is TRBV29-1 and J is TRBJ2-3; 8 nucleotides agree with TRBD2. Germline values: CDR1 SQVTM, CDR2 ANQGSEA. The CDR3 length is 15 residues. CDR3 region: CSGLGGRISTDTQYF. DNA of the CDR3: TGCTCCGGTTTGGGCGGGAGGATTTCTACAGATACGCAGTATTTT.

This clonotype appeared many times. This chain uses TRBV29-1 with TRBJ1-2, with 9 bases fitting TRBD1. The CDR3 runs to 16 residues. The trim removed 0 bases at V and 3 bases at J, leaving 8 bases unmatched. CDR1 is SQVTM, CDR2 ANQGSEA, per germline. The CDR3 nucleotides are TGCAGCGTTGAAGATCGGGGGACAGGGATTCACTATGGCTACACCTTC. It codes for CSVEDRGTGIHYGYTF.

At least ten counts were recorded for this clonotype. The V and J genes are TRBV29-1 and TRBJ1-3; a weak D match, TRBD1 (5 bases). This CDR3 has 16 residues. Per the germline V gene, CDR1 is SQVTM and CDR2 is ANQGSEA. V was shortened by 2 bases and J by 0 bases, with 14 bases between the two germline ends. The CDR3 nucleotides read TGCAGCGTTGAAACGGGGCAGCTGAGCTCTGGAAACACCATATATTTT. Translating gives CSVETGQLSSGNTIYF.

This clonotype showed up many times. The DNA for the CDR3 is TGTGCCAGCAGCTCCCGGGACCTGACGAACACCGGGGAGCTGTTTTTT. The encoded protein is CASSSRDLTNTGELFF. The J gene is TRBJ2-2, the V gene TRBV7-9; D could derive from TRBD1 or TRBD2 (5 bases each). The CDR3 runs to 16 residues. V lost 4 bases to trimming and J lost 0 bases, with 12 bases between them. Germline V CDR1 and CDR2: SEHNR, FQNEAQ (reference sequence).

This clonotype was seen repeatedly, ten times or more. The chain has TRBV19 and TRBJ1-1, with TRBD1 as a possible D gene (5 bases). With 7 bases removed from V and 7 bases from J, the gap between germline ends came to 16 bases. The V gene's germline CDR1 is LNHDA and CDR2 SQIVND (reference sequence). There are 13 residues in the CDR3. The CDR3 nucleotides are TGTGCCAGTATAGCTCTGGGGGGGAGTGAAGCTTTCTTT. It codes for CASIALGGSEAFF. Drawing the rest from reference TRBV19 and TRBJ1-1, the complete variable domain is DGGITQSPKYLFRKEGQNVTLSCEQNLNHDAMYWYRQDPGQGLRLIYYSQIVNDFQKGDIAEGYSVSREKKESFPLTVTSAQKNPTAFYLCASIALGGSEAFFGQGTRLTVV.

This clonotype was picked up many times. The J gene is TRBJ2-3, the V gene TRBV20-1; TRBD1 matches at 11 bases. Germline V lookup: CDR1 DFQATT, CDR2 SNEGSKA (reference sequence). Trimming cost V 6 bases and J 1 base; bases outside gene matches: 3. The CDR3 is 14 amino acids. CDR3 residues: CSAPDRGRTDTQYF. Written as DNA, the CDR3 is TGCAGTGCCCCGGACAGGGGGCGCACAGATACGCAGTATTTT.